The clone carrying this TCR beta chain was seen just once. This sample is drawn from a study of shared T cell receptors in the human thymus. The ends lost 6 bases at V and 4 bases at J; junction bases unmatched: 14. The germline CDR1 and CDR2 sequences are MDHEN and SYDVKM. The CDR3 length is 17 residues. Assay used: immunoSEQ multiplex PCR; TCRdb lists only in-frame clones, some missing. The sample consists of about 710,000 clones, 80% to 90% of them appearing once. These records were also assigned to another study, of human thymus T cells. That study adds: Donors were healthy Finnish babies undergoing corrective operations for congenital heart defects. Thymus specimens were resections from corrective heart surgery. Related research examined unrelated individuals and reported that their thymic repertoires overlapped highly.

Sequenced input: thymocytes. The source is a boy less than two years old with a congenital heart defect. The rearrangement uses TRBV28 and TRBJ2-3; 9 nucleotides agree with TRBD1. CDR3 residues: CASRIPADRGGADTQYF. CDR3 nucleotides: TGTGCCAGCAGAATCCCCGCCGACAGGGGGGGGGCAGATACGCAGTATTTT.